Below, 5 T cell receptor beta chains from the same sample are listed, as sequenced in a study of early T cells in non-severe SARS-CoV-2 infection (dated by TCRdb to about 2021). Library preparation was by 5' RACE. The sequencer listed for this sample is NextSeq 500. The public reads were run again by TCRdb, first through fastp at Q25 and then through MiXCR, and only productive beta chains were kept. Each CDR3 protein appears once, grouped with its most common genes and DNA. This sample gives 80,000 or so distinct CDR3 sequences in total; 15% to 19% of them show up just once. 12% of the sample is in the top ten clones. Source material: whole blood. These receptors came from an adult who was a healthcare worker with PCR-confirmed SARS-CoV-2 infection or an uninfected control (not recorded which).

This clonotype was observed a handful of times. The chain combines TRBV28 with TRBJ1-5; unclear D gene. Trimming removed 3 bases at V and 2 bases at J, with 11 bases between. The CDR3 contains 15 residues. In germline, CDR1 is MDHEN, CDR2 SYDVKM. CDR3 loop: CASSFGGSGNQPQHF. The CDR3 DNA follows: TGTGCCAGCAGTTTCGGAGGGTCAGGCAATCAGCCCCAGCATTTT.

This clonotype was seen only a few times. The J gene is TRBJ1-2, the V gene TRBV5-3; D remains ambiguous. TRBV5-3 is recorded as an ORF, its role being uncertain. The CDR3 runs 15 residues. The V gene lost 5 bases and the J gene lost 0 bases, with 14 bases spanning the gap. Here the CDR3 DNA reads TGTGCCAGAAGATTTGGACTGCTAGCTAACTATGGCTACACCTTC. It translates to CARRFGLLANYGYTF.

This clonotype was counted ten times or more. The rearrangement uses TRBV4-1 and TRBJ1-1, with TRBD1 matching 10 bases. The germline V gene has CDR1 MGHRA and CDR2 YSYEKL. CDR3 length equals 16 residues. Trimming at V came to 0 bases and at J to 5 bases, leaving 6 bases not matched to a gene. CDR3 DNA sequence: TGCGCCAGCAGCCAAGAACGCGGACAGGGGGGGACTGAAGCTTTCTTT. Amino acid sequence: CASSQERGQGGTEAFF.

The chain recombines TRBV15 with TRBJ2-3; 7 bases are shared with TRBD2. The CDR3 extends over 16 amino acids. Looked up from germline, CDR1 is LNHNV and CDR2 is YYDKDF (reference sequence). The V gene end was trimmed by 0 bases and the J gene end by 2 bases; junction bases not matched to a gene: 5. The CDR3 loop reads CATSRDPGLITDTQYF. In nucleotides, the CDR3 is TGTGCCACCAGCAGAGATCCGGGACTAATCACAGATACGCAGTATTTT.

This chain uses TRBV7-9 with TRBJ2-2, with D perhaps given as TRBD1 or TRBD2 (5 bases each). The CDR3 is made up of 16 amino acids. V was trimmed by 5 bases and J by 1 base, leaving 14 bases between them. Per the germline V gene, CDR1 is SEHNR and CDR2 is FQNEAQ (reference sequence). CDR3 DNA sequence: TGTGCCAGCAGCACAACCGGGACCGAGAACACCGGGGAGCTGTTTTTT. Translated: CASSTTGTENTGELFF.